This TCR beta chain was found in a study of cytomegalovirus exposure and HLA in healthy donors. For the study at large: Most genotyped donors, roughly 80% of 350 to 500, had Caucasian-associated genetic ancestry.

This clone was seen a handful of times. The target antigen is unknown. General observations from the study: Sequencing probably produced one cluster of sequence variants that were highly shared.

A multiplex PCR was run with 60 Vbeta primers and 13 Jbeta primers. The assay was immunoSEQ multiplex PCR, and TCRdb's table has in-frame clones only and misses some. The sample carries 160,000 or so clones, 65% to 90% recorded once. CDR3 size: 15 residues. V dropped 0 bases and J dropped 2 bases, with 8 bases sitting between them. The germline V gene has CDR1 SGHRS and CDR2 YFSETQ. The rearrangement uses TRBV5-1 and TRBJ2-2, with D tentatively TRBD1 (5 bases). This TCR came from a man between 50 and 59 years old in good health and CMV-seropositive. Specimen: PBMCs. The CDR3, as DNA: TGCGCCAGCAGCTTGGGGACATCAAACACCGGGGAGCTGTTTTTT. Encoded protein: CASSLGTSNTGELFF.